The entry below gives a single T cell receptor beta chain sequence along with its context. This entry is derived from a study of blood T cell repertoires in COVID-19. Clones were sequenced by immunoSEQ multiplex PCR, and TCRdb holds only the in-frame ones, with some missing. The sample consists of a few hundred thousand clones, about 85% of them appearing once. The ends lost 6 bases at V and 5 bases at J; junction bases unmatched: 9. Germline values: CDR1 MNHEY, CDR2 SVGAGI. The CDR3 consists of 15 residues. The chain carries TRBV6-5 and TRBJ1-4; TRBD1 matches at 7 bases. Specimen: PBMCs or T cells enriched from blood (not recorded which). The clonotype was recovered from a woman in her 30s who had recovered from COVID-19. CDR3 in amino acids: CASSSEGGRNEKLFF. The CDR3 coding sequence is TGTGCCAGCAGCTCAGAAGGGGGCCGGAATGAAAAACTGTTTTTT.